The rows below give T cell receptor beta chains drawn from one sample of a study of cytomegalovirus exposure and HLA in healthy donors. Method: immunoSEQ multiplex PCR; TCRdb's copy keeps in-frame clones and lacks some. Counted here are approximately 180,000 clones, roughly 13% occurring once; the ten biggest clones make up 7.8%. The sequencing input was PBMCs. These receptors originate from a man aged 50 or older in good health and CMV-seropositive. Both conserved end residues are part of each CDR3. D genes are given only for firm matches. Size is stated for part of the rows, as once, few or many counts, or as a class when the clone is expanded.

CDR3 length: 13
clone size: few
D gene: .
V gene: TRBV9
J gene: TRBJ2-2
CDR3 protein: CASSITGTGELFF
CDR3 DNA: TGTGCCAGCAGCATAACAGGGACCGGGGAGCTGTTTTTT

CDR3 length: 17
clone size: .
D gene: TRBD2
V gene: TRBV11-1
J gene: TRBJ2-2
CDR3 protein: CASSLGGAGEGSGELFF
CDR3 DNA: TGTGCCAGCAGCTTAGGCGGAGCGGGGGAAGGATCCGGGGAGCTGTTTTTT

CDR3 length: 15
clone size: .
D gene: TRBD2
V gene: TRBV2
J gene: TRBJ2-1
CDR3 protein: CASSLSGVDGNEQFF
CDR3 DNA: TGTGCCAGCAGTCTTAGCGGGGTCGACGGAAATGAGCAGTTCTTC

CDR3 length: 16
clone size: .
D gene: TRBD2
V gene: TRBV27
J gene: TRBJ2-3
CDR3 protein: CASSLSLAGGLNTQYF
CDR3 DNA: TGTGCCAGCAGTTTAAGCCTAGCGGGGGGTTTGAATACGCAGTATTTT

CDR3 length: 15
clone size: .
D gene: .
V gene: TRBV11-3
J gene: TRBJ1-2
CDR3 protein: CASSPRTPSKGGYTF
CDR3 DNA: TGTGCCAGCAGCCCCCGGACTCCGTCAAAGGGAGGCTACACCTTC

CDR3 length: 12
clone size: .
D gene: TRBD1
V gene: TRBV27
J gene: TRBJ2-7
CDR3 protein: CASSRTGSEQYF
CDR3 DNA: TGTGCCAGCAGTAGGACAGGGAGCGAGCAGTACTTC

CDR3 length: 19
clone size: .
D gene: TRBD2
V gene: TRBV4-3
J gene: TRBJ2-6
CDR3 protein: CASSQALIAGGSGANVLTF
CDR3 DNA: TGCGCCAGCAGCCAAGCCCTAATAGCGGGGGGCTCTGGGGCCAACGTCCTGACTTTC

CDR3 length: 16
clone size: few
D gene: .
V gene: TRBV5-6
J gene: TRBJ2-7
CDR3 protein: CASSLEVGGWTYEQYF
CDR3 DNA: TGTGCCAGCAGCTTGGAGGTGGGGGGATGGACCTACGAGCAGTACTTC

CDR3 length: 15
clone size: .
D gene: .
V gene: TRBV7-2
J gene: TRBJ1-2
CDR3 protein: CASSLGRGSSYGYTF
CDR3 DNA: TGTGCCAGCAGCTTAGGGCGGGGAAGTTCCTATGGCTACACCTTC

CDR3 length: 14
clone size: .
D gene: .
V gene: TRBV6-5
J gene: TRBJ2-7
CDR3 protein: CASSYTDNSYEQYF
CDR3 DNA: TGTGCCAGCAGTTACACGGACAACTCCTACGAGCAGTACTTC

CDR3 length: 15
clone size: few
D gene: TRBD1
V gene: TRBV7-9
J gene: TRBJ1-2
CDR3 protein: CASSLPDRGNEGYTF
CDR3 DNA: TGTGCCAGCAGCTTGCCCGACAGGGGCAACGAGGGCTACACCTTC

CDR3 length: 15
clone size: few
D gene: .
V gene: TRBV7-3
J gene: TRBJ2-6
CDR3 protein: CASSFSGSGANVLTF
CDR3 DNA: TGTGCCAGCAGCTTTTCAGGGTCTGGGGCCAACGTCCTGACTTTC

CDR3 length: 14
clone size: .
D gene: .
V gene: TRBV10-1
J gene: TRBJ1-5
CDR3 protein: CASSDLTTCEPQHF
CDR3 DNA: TGCGCCAGCAGTGACTTGACTACCTGCGAGCCCCAGCATTTT

CDR3 length: 15
clone size: few
D gene: TRBD2
V gene: TRBV2
J gene: TRBJ2-1
CDR3 protein: CASSEASGGYNEQFF
CDR3 DNA: TGTGCCAGCAGTGAAGCTAGCGGGGGGTACAATGAGCAGTTCTTC

CDR3 length: 15
clone size: few
D gene: .
V gene: TRBV11-2
J gene: TRBJ2-2
CDR3 protein: CASSPRSPNTGELFF
CDR3 DNA: TGTGCCAGCAGCCCCCGTAGTCCGAACACCGGGGAGCTGTTTTTT

CDR3 length: 14
clone size: few
D gene: .
V gene: TRBV5-1
J gene: TRBJ2-2
CDR3 protein: CASGTRTDTGELFF
CDR3 DNA: TGCGCCAGCGGGACCCGGACAGACACCGGGGAGCTGTTTTTT

CDR3 length: 15
clone size: .
D gene: TRBD1
V gene: TRBV4-2
J gene: TRBJ2-2
CDR3 protein: CASSARTGRTGELFF
CDR3 DNA: TGTGCCAGCAGCGCGCGGACAGGGCGCACCGGGGAGCTGTTTTTT

CDR3 length: 14
clone size: .
D gene: .
V gene: TRBV15
J gene: TRBJ1-1
CDR3 protein: CATSRILSNTEAFF
CDR3 DNA: TGTGCCACCAGCAGAATCTTATCGAACACTGAAGCTTTCTTT

CDR3 length: 17
clone size: few
D gene: .
V gene: TRBV12-2
J gene: TRBJ2-3
CDR3 protein: CASRTVSGTGVEDTQYF
CDR3 DNA: TGTGCAAGTCGCACCGTATCCGGGACAGGGGTGGAGGATACGCAGTATTTT

CDR3 length: 16
clone size: few
D gene: .
V gene: TRBV5-4
J gene: TRBJ1-2
CDR3 protein: CASSLGLGGANYGYTF
CDR3 DNA: TGTGCCAGCAGCTTGGGTCTGGGGGGAGCTAACTATGGCTACACCTTC

CDR3 length: 16
clone size: once
D gene: .
V gene: TRBV4-3
J gene: TRBJ1-2
CDR3 protein: CASSQEGADSNYGYTF
CDR3 DNA: TGCGCCAGCAGCCAAGAAGGGGCCGACTCGAACTATGGCTACACCTTC

CDR3 length: 14
clone size: .
D gene: TRBD1
V gene: TRBV10-3
J gene: TRBJ1-1
CDR3 protein: CAISSGQGDTEAFF
CDR3 DNA: TGTGCCATCAGCTCCGGACAGGGTGACACTGAAGCTTTCTTT

CDR3 length: 15
clone size: few
D gene: TRBD1
V gene: TRBV6-1
J gene: TRBJ1-2
CDR3 protein: CASSEVSRGNYGYTF
CDR3 DNA: TGTGCCAGCAGTGAAGTGAGCAGGGGGAACTATGGCTACACCTTC

CDR3 length: 14
clone size: .
D gene: TRBD1
V gene: TRBV7-2
J gene: TRBJ2-2
CDR3 protein: CASSLVTGSGELFF
CDR3 DNA: TGTGCCAGCAGCTTAGTGACAGGGTCCGGGGAGCTGTTTTTT

CDR3 length: 13
clone size: .
D gene: TRBD2
V gene: TRBV19
J gene: TRBJ2-3
CDR3 protein: CASSGGTIATQYF
CDR3 DNA: TGTGCCAGTAGTGGGGGGACTATCGCTACGCAGTATTTT

CDR3 length: 13
clone size: .
D gene: .
V gene: TRBV6-5
J gene: TRBJ1-1
CDR3 protein: CASSGGQNTEAFF
CDR3 DNA: TGTGCCAGCAGTGGGGGACAGAACACTGAAGCTTTCTTT

CDR3 length: 15
clone size: .
D gene: TRBD1
V gene: TRBV4-1
J gene: TRBJ1-2
CDR3 protein: CASSPPGQGNYGYTF
CDR3 DNA: TGCGCCAGCAGCCCGCCGGGACAGGGTAACTATGGCTACACCTTC

CDR3 length: 13
clone size: few
D gene: TRBD1
V gene: TRBV15
J gene: TRBJ2-7
CDR3 protein: CATSSYGTEEKYF
CDR3 DNA: TGTGCCACCAGCAGTTACGGGACAGAAGAGAAGTACTTT

CDR3 length: 12
clone size: .
D gene: .
V gene: TRBV10-3
J gene: TRBJ1-2
CDR3 protein: CAISDRTYGYTF
CDR3 DNA: TGTGCCATCAGTGACAGAACCTATGGCTACACCTTC

CDR3 length: 12
clone size: .
D gene: .
V gene: TRBV2
J gene: TRBJ1-1
CDR3 protein: CATFGEGTEAFF
CDR3 DNA: TGTGCCACCTTCGGAGAAGGCACTGAAGCTTTCTTT

CDR3 length: 16
clone size: .
D gene: .
V gene: TRBV28
J gene: TRBJ1-1
CDR3 protein: CASSFPRGGGDHGAFF
CDR3 DNA: TGTGCCAGCAGTTTCCCCCGTGGGGGGGGCGACCATGGGGCTTTCTTT

CDR3 length: 17
clone size: few
D gene: .
V gene: TRBV19
J gene: TRBJ1-1
CDR3 protein: CASTVLQGKGMNTEAFF
CDR3 DNA: TGTGCCAGCACCGTTCTTCAGGGTAAAGGAATGAACACTGAAGCTTTCTTT

CDR3 length: 19
clone size: few
D gene: TRBD1
V gene: TRBV5-4
J gene: TRBJ2-2
CDR3 protein: CASSLGRQGVMGNTGELFF
CDR3 DNA: TGTGCCAGCAGCTTGGGGCGACAGGGGGTAATGGGTAACACCGGGGAGCTGTTTTTT

CDR3 length: 14
clone size: .
D gene: .
V gene: TRBV28
J gene: TRBJ2-3
CDR3 protein: CASSLYSGTDTQYF
CDR3 DNA: TGTGCCAGCAGTTTATACAGTGGCACAGATACGCAGTATTTT

CDR3 length: 13
clone size: .
D gene: .
V gene: TRBV28
J gene: TRBJ1-5
CDR3 protein: CASSLTLLIRQHF
CDR3 DNA: TGTGCCAGCAGTCTAACTCTCCTTATCCGGCAGCATTTT

CDR3 length: 14
clone size: .
D gene: TRBD1
V gene: TRBV6-6
J gene: TRBJ1-1
CDR3 protein: CASSWNTGGRRAFF
CDR3 DNA: TGTGCCAGCAGTTGGAATACAGGGGGCCGGCGGGCTTTCTTT

CDR3 length: 15
clone size: few
D gene: TRBD2
V gene: TRBV5-4
J gene: TRBJ2-1
CDR3 protein: CASSSNSGTTGGQFF
CDR3 DNA: TGTGCCAGCAGCTCTAACTCCGGGACGACGGGGGGGCAGTTCTTC

CDR3 length: 15
clone size: few
D gene: TRBD1
V gene: TRBV28
J gene: TRBJ1-6
CDR3 protein: CASSLLGQGDSPLHF
CDR3 DNA: TGTGCCAGCAGTTTATTGGGACAGGGAGATTCACCCCTCCACTTT

CDR3 length: 15
clone size: .
D gene: .
V gene: TRBV18
J gene: TRBJ1-1
CDR3 protein: CASSLKNQLNTEAFF
CDR3 DNA: TGTGCCAGCTCACTAAAAAACCAGTTGAACACTGAAGCTTTCTTT

CDR3 length: 15
clone size: few
D gene: TRBD2
V gene: TRBV28
J gene: TRBJ2-3
CDR3 protein: CASSLAGGPTDTQYF
CDR3 DNA: TGTGCCAGCAGTTTAGCGGGGGGGCCGACAGATACGCAGTATTTT

CDR3 length: 12
clone size: few
D gene: TRBD2
V gene: TRBV30
J gene: TRBJ2-1
CDR3 protein: CACSGADNEQFF
CDR3 DNA: TGTGCCTGCAGCGGGGCGGATAATGAGCAGTTCTTC

CDR3 length: 15
clone size: .
D gene: .
V gene: TRBV10-3
J gene: TRBJ1-1
CDR3 protein: CAINQGVPQNTEAFF
CDR3 DNA: TGTGCCATCAACCAAGGGGTCCCACAGAACACTGAAGCTTTCTTT

CDR3 length: 16
clone size: .
D gene: TRBD2
V gene: TRBV2
J gene: TRBJ2-1
CDR3 protein: CASSGSSGSSYNEQFF
CDR3 DNA: TGTGCCAGCAGTGGGTCTAGCGGGAGCTCCTACAATGAGCAGTTCTTC

CDR3 length: 15
clone size: .
D gene: TRBD1
V gene: TRBV14
J gene: TRBJ2-4
CDR3 protein: CASSHFAGGENIQYF
CDR3 DNA: TGTGCCAGCAGCCATTTCGCAGGGGGCGAAAACATTCAGTACTTC

CDR3 length: 15
clone size: few
D gene: TRBD1
V gene: TRBV28
J gene: TRBJ1-1
CDR3 protein: CASRAPDRGNTEAFF
CDR3 DNA: TGTGCCAGCAGGGCGCCGGACAGGGGAAACACTGAAGCTTTCTTT

CDR3 length: 14
clone size: .
D gene: .
V gene: TRBV5-1
J gene: TRBJ2-1
CDR3 protein: CASSSDGGYNEQFF
CDR3 DNA: TGCGCCAGCAGCTCGGACGGGGGCTACAATGAGCAGTTCTTC

CDR3 length: 12
clone size: .
D gene: .
V gene: TRBV6-5
J gene: TRBJ1-5
CDR3 protein: CASSYLNQPQHF
CDR3 DNA: TGTGCCAGCAGTTACCTGAATCAGCCCCAGCATTTT